The 25 T cell receptor beta chains in this list originate from one sample, sequenced in a study of blood T cell repertoires in COVID-19. The assay was immunoSEQ multiplex PCR, and TCRdb's table has in-frame clones only and misses some. Here the sample spans 230,000 or so clones, 65% to 85% being singletons. The sequenced material came from PBMCs or T cells enriched from blood (not recorded which). The receptors derive from a man aged 45-65 years who had recovered from COVID-19.

The chain joins TRBV7-9 to TRBJ2-5; 8 bases are a match to TRBD1. The CDR3 runs to 15 residues. CDR1 SEHNR and CDR2 FQNEAQ come from the germline V gene (reference sequence). J was trimmed by 5 bases and V by 4 bases; bases with no gene match: 9. The CDR3, as DNA: TGTGCCAGCAGCTCCGACAGGGGTGGCCCCGAGACCCAGTACTTC. Its protein product is CASSSDRGGPETQYF.

V gene TRBV19 combines with J gene TRBJ2-5, with 9 bases identical to TRBD1. Trimming cost V 5 bases and J 5 bases; bases outside gene matches: 9. Germline CDR1 and CDR2: LNHDA and SQIVND (reference sequence). The CDR3 covers 15 residues. The CDR3 protein is CASSLTGQGRETQYF. The CDR3 DNA follows: TGTGCCAGTAGTTTAACGGGACAGGGTCGGGAGACCCAGTACTTC. Supplemented by reference TRBV19 and TRBJ2-5, the full variable domain reads DGGITQSPKYLFRKEGQNVTLSCEQNLNHDAMYWYRQDPGQGLRLIYYSQIVNDFQKGDIAEGYSVSREKKESFPLTVTSAQKNPTAFYLCASSLTGQGRETQYFGPGTRLLVL.

The chain couples TRBV19 to TRBJ1-1, with no clear D. V lost 7 bases and J 5 bases, leaving 14 bases between the germline ends. The CDR3 runs to 13 residues. Germline assignment: CDR1 LNHDA and CDR2 SQIVND (reference sequence). The CDR3 region has the DNA TGTGCCAGTACCCTATCTTCCGGGACTGAAGCTTTCTTT. This sequence encodes CASTLSSGTEAFF.

This clone came up a few times. This sample also contains other DNA sequences that code for the same CDR3. CDR3 sequence reads: CASSEGGAGELFF. The CDR3 coding sequence is TGTGCCAGCAGTGAAGGCGGCGCCGGGGAGCTGTTTTTT. The gene calls are TRBV6-1 and TRBJ2-2; D is unresolved. CDR1 is MNHNS and CDR2 is SASEGT in the germline V gene. The CDR3 is 13 residues long. V lost 1 base and J lost 6, with 6 bases in between.

The gene calls are TRBV19 and TRBJ2-7; 9 bases match TRBD1. V dropped 5 bases and J dropped 0; count of bases not matched to a gene: 5. CDR1 LNHDA and CDR2 SQIVND come from the germline V gene (reference sequence). CDR3 length: 15 amino acids. The CDR3 DNA follows: TGTGCCAGTAGTTATACAGGGGGCGTCTCCTACGAGCAGTACTTC. It encodes CASSYTGGVSYEQYF.

This chain links TRBV2 with TRBJ1-2; no clear D gene. Germline values: CDR1 SNHLY, CDR2 FYNNEI. The CDR3 contains 11 residues. V dropped 3 bases and J dropped 4 bases, with 3 bases sitting between them. The DNA of the CDR3 is TGTGCCAGCAGTGACGGCTATGGCTACACCTTC. Its protein product is CASSDGYGYTF.

The CDR3 spells CASSLVAGQGGTGELFF. CDR3 nucleotide sequence: TGTGCCAGCAGCTTGGTCGCGGGACAGGGCGGCACCGGGGAGCTGTTTTTT. V gene TRBV5-6 combines with J gene TRBJ2-2; TRBD1 agrees at 9 bases. The V and J ends lost 0 bases and 4 bases, in that order; junction bases with no gene match: 7. The CDR3 has 17 residues. Germline CDR1 and CDR2: SGHDT and YYEEEE.

This clone was seen only a few times. The chain uses TRBV28 and TRBJ2-1; 7 bases map to TRBD1. V shed 5 bases, J shed 12 bases, and the junction held 16 bases outside the gene matches. From germline, CDR1 is MDHEN and CDR2 SYDVKM. The CDR3 runs to 15 residues. The CDR3 sequence: CASSPGQPPYVWQFF. CDR3 bases: TGTGCCAGCAGTCCGGGACAGCCCCCCTACGTTTGGCAGTTCTTC. Combining the CDR3 with reference TRBV28 and TRBJ2-1 gives the whole variable domain DVKVTQSSRYLVKRTGEKVFLECVQDMDHENMFWYRQDPGLGLRLIYFSYDVKMKEKGDIPEGYSVSREKKERFSLILESASTNQTSMYLCASSPGQPPYVWQFFGPGTRLTVL.

Here the CDR3 reads CASSLELAVTDTQYF. CDR3 coding DNA: TGTGCCAGCAGCTTAGAGCTAGCGGTCACAGATACGCAGTATTTT. The genes are TRBV7-8 and TRBJ2-3; TRBD2 matches 7 bases. The V and J ends lost 1 base and 2 bases, in that order; junction bases with no gene match: 3. From germline, CDR1 is SGHVS and CDR2 FQNEAQ. The CDR3 covers 15 residues.

V is TRBV6-1 and J is TRBJ2-3, with no clear D. The length of the CDR3 is 15 residues. Germline CDR1 reads MNHNS; CDR2 reads SASEGT. Trimming shortened V by 0 bases and J by 2 bases, and 9 bases separated the two germline ends. Here the CDR3 DNA reads TGTGCCAGCAGTGAAGCGACGGGTTCCACAGATACGCAGTATTTT. Encoded protein: CASSEATGSTDTQYF.

V usage is TRBV28 and J usage is TRBJ2-1, with TRBD2 matching 10 bases. CDR3 length: 15 residues. V gave up 6 bases and J gave up 4 bases; unmatched junction bases: 6. Looked up from germline, CDR1 is MDHEN and CDR2 is SYDVKM. In DNA form, the CDR3 reads TGTGCCAGCAGAGTACTAGCGGGAAGTTACAATGAGCAGTTCTTC. Amino acids: CASRVLAGSYNEQFF.

This clone was observed a few times. The rearrangement uses TRBV9 and TRBJ1-3; 7 bases are shared with TRBD1. After removal of 4 bases from V and 0 bases from J, the junction contained 13 bases not matched to a gene. Germline V gene sequence: CDR1 SGDLS, CDR2 YYNGEE. The CDR3 has 18 amino acids. The CDR3 bases are TGTGCCAGCAGCTCCGGTCCTCGGGGACAGAACTCTGGAAACACCATATATTTT. Protein: CASSSGPRGQNSGNTIYF.

The V gene is TRBV10-3, the J gene TRBJ2-2; 10 nucleotides match TRBD1. Germline V gene sequence: CDR1 ENHRY, CDR2 SYGVKD. J lost 4 bases, V lost 6 bases, and 5 bases had no gene match. This CDR3 region has 15 residues. This CDR3 is CAISADRGATGELFF. CDR3 DNA sequence: TGTGCCATCAGCGCGGACAGGGGGGCCACCGGGGAGCTGTTTTTT.

The chain carries TRBV6-1 and TRBJ2-7, with D maybe TRBD2 (6 bases). The CDR3 extends over 17 amino acids. CDR1 and CDR2 from the germline V gene are MNHNS and SASEGT. The V end was cut by 4 bases, the J end by 0 bases, with 19 bases between. CDR3 coding DNA: TGTGCCAGCAGTGGACCTCAGGGTCCCGGGGGCTCCTACGAGCAGTACTTC. It is translated as CASSGPQGPGGSYEQYF.

The V and J genes are TRBV28 and TRBJ1-1; a possible D gene is TRBD1 (5 bases). The germline V gene encodes CDR1 MDHEN and CDR2 SYDVKM. Trimming cost V 4 bases and J 1 base, with 13 bases left between them. The CDR3 runs to 15 residues. The CDR3 reads CASSSPSTGNTEAFF. CDR3 sequence (DNA): TGTGCCAGCAGTTCCCCCTCTACAGGGAACACTGAAGCTTTCTTT.

This rearrangement joins TRBV12-5 to TRBJ1-4, with 8 bases fitting TRBD1. V dropped 6 bases and J dropped 7; count of bases not matched to a gene: 13. The CDR3 sequence is 16 residues long. CDR1 is LGHNT, CDR2 FRNRAP, per germline. The CDR3 loop is CASGHGQGDWSEKLFF. DNA of the CDR3: TGTGCTAGTGGCCATGGACAGGGAGACTGGAGTGAAAAACTGTTTTTT.

This chain joins TRBV18 and TRBJ2-1; D might be TRBD2 (6 bases). Germline assignment: CDR1 KGHSH and CDR2 LQKENI. V was pared by 2 bases and J by 3 bases, with 11 bases between. This CDR3 contains 15 residues. The CDR3 bases are TGTGCCAGCTCACCATCGGAGGGGAGCTACAATGAGCAGTTCTTC. Its protein product is CASSPSEGSYNEQFF.

To note about this clone: Compared with germline, one end of the junction differs, possibly owing to a read error. V and J are TRBV25-1 and TRBJ2-7, with 9 bases matching TRBD2. There are 13 residues in the CDR3. Germline-derived CDR1 and CDR2 are MGHDK and SYGVNS. The CDR3 DNA sequence: TGTGCCAGCAGGGGGACTAGCTCCCACGAGCAGTACTTC. It translates to CASRGTSSHEQYF.

The J gene is TRBJ1-1, the V gene TRBV10-1, with D possibly being TRBD1 (6 bases). Trimming removed 4 bases from V and 4 bases from J, with 10 bases in between. Germline-derived CDR1 and CDR2 are WNHNN and SYGVQD (reference sequence). This CDR3 region has 13 residues. CDR3 DNA: TGCGCCAGCAGTGTCTTACAGGGCACTGAAGCTTTCTTT. Amino acid sequence: CASSVLQGTEAFF.

The chain has TRBV28 and TRBJ2-7; 13 nucleotides agree with TRBD2. Losses at the gene ends were 4 bases for V and 5 bases for J; bases not matched to a gene: 14. There are 18 residues in the CDR3. Per germline, CDR1 MDHEN and CDR2 SYDVKM. The CDR3 spells CASSYGTSGVGPGNEQYF. The CDR3 nucleotides read TGTGCCAGCAGTTACGGGACTAGCGGGGTGGGCCCAGGGAACGAGCAGTACTTC.

The chain has TRBV4-1 and TRBJ1-5; D is possibly TRBD1 (6 bases). V was shortened by 1 base and J by 6 bases, with 16 bases between the two germline ends. The CDR3 runs 16 residues. CDR1 and CDR2 from the germline V gene are MGHRA and YSYEKL. CDR3 loop: CASSQVPGAVSQPQHF. In DNA form, the CDR3 reads TGCGCCAGCAGCCAAGTTCCAGGGGCTGTGAGTCAGCCCCAGCATTTT.

The CDR3 spells CASSIQGLAGIGELFF. The DNA for the CDR3 is TGTGCCAGTAGTATACAGGGGCTAGCGGGAATCGGGGAGCTGTTTTTT. The chain employs TRBV19 and TRBJ2-2, with TRBD2 matching over 9 bases. This CDR3 has 16 amino acids. The ends lost 2 bases at V and 7 bases at J; junction bases unmatched: 8. Per the germline V gene, CDR1 is LNHDA and CDR2 is SQIVND (reference sequence).

The chain recombines TRBV6-1 with TRBJ1-2; D gene unclear. CDR3 size: 16 residues. Germline V gene data show CDR1 as MNHNS and CDR2 as SASEGT. Between the trimmed V and J ends, which lost 1 base and 5 bases, there was a span of 17 bases. CDR3 region: CASSEGRKVEGYGYTF. In DNA, the CDR3 is TGTGCCAGCAGTGAAGGTAGGAAAGTCGAGGGATATGGCTACACCTTC.

The rearrangement joins TRBV27 to TRBJ1-1; D may be TRBD1 (5 bases). V was shortened by 6 bases and J by 1 base, with 9 bases between the two germline ends. In germline, CDR1 is MNHEY, CDR2 SMNVEV (reference sequence). CDR3 size: 13 residues. This chain's CDR3 is CASRIRGNTEAFF. CDR3 nucleotides: TGTGCCAGCAGGATTAGGGGGAACACTGAAGCTTTCTTT.

The chain joins TRBV4-1 to TRBJ2-7; TRBD1 agrees at 8 bases. Germline CDR1 and CDR2: MGHRA and YSYEKL. This CDR3 region has 15 residues. V dropped 0 bases and J dropped 3; count of bases not matched to a gene: 4. The CDR3 bases are TGCGCCAGCAGCCAAGATGCAGGGGGCAACTACGAGCAGTACTTC. Residues: CASSQDAGGNYEQYF.